The 13 T cell receptor beta chains given below trace back to one sample, sequenced in a study of chemoradiotherapy in HPV16-positive cancers. Clones were read by immunoSEQ multiplex PCR, and TCRdb kept only the in-frame ones, dropping some. Of a few thousand clones listed, around 81% are singletons. The sample consisted of tumor tissue, taken from a patient who underwent chemoradiotherapy. Every receptor here comes from a human donor with HPV-associated anogenital cancer.

The V gene is TRBV4-1, the J gene TRBJ2-3; 10 bases line up with TRBD2. Germline V CDR1 and CDR2: MGHRA, YSYEKL. V was pared by 0 bases and J by 4 bases, with 7 bases of the junction left unmatched. There are 17 residues in the CDR3. CDR3 in DNA: TGCGCCAGCAGCCAAGAGGGCAGCGGGGGGGTCTCAGATACGCAGTATTTT. Protein product: CASSQEGSGGVSDTQYF.

The chain employs TRBV6-5 and TRBJ1-3; 7 nucleotides agree with TRBD1. With V trimmed by 4 bases and J by 3 bases, 9 bases remained unmatched. Per the germline V gene, CDR1 is MNHEY and CDR2 is SVGAGI. The CDR3 consists of 16 residues. CDR3 sequence: CASSSHPGGVGNTIYF. The CDR3 bases are TGTGCCAGCAGTTCACATCCAGGGGGGGTTGGAAACACCATATATTTT.

The chain employs TRBV5-1 and TRBJ1-4, with D unresolved. CDR1 and CDR2 (germline): SGHRS, YFSETQ. This CDR3 contains 14 residues. The V gene lost 3 bases and the J gene lost 6 bases, with 12 bases spanning the gap. CDR3: CASSSGRTDEKLFF. CDR3 nucleotide sequence: TGCGCCAGCAGCTCCGGACGAACGGATGAAAAACTGTTTTTT. The entire variable domain, with the rest obtained from reference TRBV5-1 and TRBJ1-4, is as follows: KAGVTQTPRYLIKTRGQQVTLSCSPISGHRSVSWYQQTPGQGLQFLFEYFSETQRNKGNFPGRFSGRQFSNSRSEMNVSTLELGDSALYLCASSSGRTDEKLFFGSGTQLSVL.

V and J are TRBV15 and TRBJ2-6; no clear D gene. Trimming removed 0 bases from V and 4 bases from J, with 19 bases in between. The CDR3 sequence is 19 residues long. From germline, CDR1 is LNHNV and CDR2 YYDKDF (reference sequence). The CDR3 region has the DNA TGTGCCACCAGCAGAGAGAGAATGAGTCGTTTATCCGGGGCCAACGTCCTGACTTTC. Its protein is CATSRERMSRLSGANVLTF. The full variable domain, with the rest looked up from reference TRBV15 and TRBJ2-6, is DAMVIQNPRYQVTQFGKPVTLSCSQTLNHNVMYWYQQKSSQAPKLLFHYYDKDFNNEADTPDNFQSRRPNTSFCFLDIRSPGLGDTAMYLCATSRERMSRLSGANVLTFGAGSRLTVL.

By its share, this clone is large. The J gene is TRBJ2-3, the V gene TRBV10-3, with 10 positions matching TRBD1. Germline CDR1 ENHRY, CDR2 SYGVKD. The CDR3 is 15 residues long. The V segment lost 7 bases and the J segment 5 bases; nucleotides outside the gene matches: 9. The CDR3 sequence is CAINPDRGLGDTQYF. The CDR3 DNA sequence: TGTGCCATCAACCCTGACAGGGGGCTTGGAGATACGCAGTATTTT.

This clone was counted between two and nine times. The genes are TRBV7-9 and TRBJ1-5; D is undetermined. This CDR3 contains 12 residues. CDR1 is SEHNR and CDR2 is FQNEAQ in the germline V gene (reference sequence). V lost 3 bases to trimming and J lost 1 base, with 1 base between them. The CDR3 loop is CASSLSNQPQHF. The CDR3 coding sequence is TGTGCCAGCAGCTTGAGCAATCAGCCCCAGCATTTT.

This clone turned up a few times. The rearrangement joins TRBV5-6 to TRBJ1-3; D not resolved. Germline assignment: CDR1 SGHDT and CDR2 YYEEEE. The V and J ends lost 0 bases and 0 bases respectively, with 7 bases between them. The CDR3 contains 15 residues. CDR3 sequence: CASSLALASGNTIYF. The CDR3 region has the DNA TGTGCCAGCAGCTTGGCCCTCGCCTCTGGAAACACCATATATTTT.

This chain joins TRBV9 and TRBJ1-1; 7 positions agree with TRBD1. Germline V gene lookup returns CDR1 SGDLS and CDR2 YYNGEE. The CDR3 is 12 residues long. After removal of 3 bases from V and 7 bases from J, the junction contained 3 bases not matched to a gene. For the CDR3, the DNA is TGTGCCAGCAGCGAGGGGGCGGGTGAAGCTTTCTTT. Translated, it gives CASSEGAGEAFF.

The chain joins TRBV4-1 to TRBJ2-6, with D perhaps matching TRBD2 (6 bases). V was cut by 0 bases and J by 2 bases, with 11 bases left in between. The germline CDR1 and CDR2 sequences are MGHRA and YSYEKL. The CDR3 consists of 17 residues. CDR3 nucleotide sequence: TGCGCCAGCAGCCAAGAAACCACGGGGGCTGGGGCCAACGTCCTGACTTTC. The encoded protein is CASSQETTGAGANVLTF.

V usage is TRBV5-1 and J usage is TRBJ1-6; D remains unclear. V was clipped by 4 bases and J by 8 bases, with 10 bases between them. The CDR3 length is 13 residues. From germline, CDR1 is SGHRS and CDR2 YFSETQ. The CDR3 DNA is TGCGCCAGCAGCCGTGGAGGCGATTCACCCCTCCACTTT. This encodes CASSRGGDSPLHF.

V and J are TRBV5-1 and TRBJ1-2; D might be TRBD1 (5 bases). In germline, CDR1 is SGHRS, CDR2 YFSETQ. There are 15 residues in the CDR3. V lost 2 bases, J lost 0 bases, and 11 bases lay in between. This chain's CDR3 is CASSLGAAPNYGYTF. DNA for the CDR3: TGCGCCAGCAGCTTAGGGGCAGCTCCTAACTATGGCTACACCTTC.

This rearrangement joins TRBV6-5 to TRBJ1-2; no clear D. Deletions cut 0 bases from V and 4 bases from J, with 6 bases between. CDR3 length: 13 residues. The V gene's germline CDR1 is MNHEY and CDR2 SVGAGI. CDR3 loop: CASSYSGTYGYTF. The CDR3 DNA follows: TGTGCCAGCAGTTACTCGGGCACCTATGGCTACACCTTC.

The chain links TRBV30 to TRBJ1-4, with a tentative D call TRBD1 (5 bases). This CDR3 region has 13 residues. V was clipped by 5 bases and J by 4 bases, with 11 bases between them. Germline lookup yields CDR1 GTSNPN and CDR2 SVGIG (reference sequence). CDR3 bases: TGTGCCTGGGGACGGGGGATTAATGAAAAACTGTTTTTT. Its protein is CAWGRGINEKLFF.